The 27 T cell receptor beta chains presented below share a single source sample, sequenced in a study of T-cell memory formation after mild COVID-19. TCRdb re-called the 5' RACE reads through MiXCR, storing one row per CDR3 protein. The sample contains approximately 100,000 distinct CDR3 sequences, over 15% of which appear only once. Input material: PBMCs or a T cell subset sorted from them (not recorded which). Every receptor here comes from an adult woman who had mild COVID-19 (a few samples of this study predate the infection). Cell type and time point are not known.

The chain links TRBV20-1 to TRBJ2-7; the D gene is possibly TRBD1 (6 bases). From germline, CDR1 is DFQATT and CDR2 SNEGSKA (reference sequence). V was cut by 0 bases and J by 3 bases, with 12 bases left in between. The CDR3 is 14 residues long. In DNA form, the CDR3 reads TGCAGTGCTAGAGATGGGTGGGACATCTACGAGCAGTACTTC. This codes for CSARDGWDIYEQYF.

This chain links TRBV15 with TRBJ2-3, with 7 positions matching TRBD1. Trimming removed 1 base from V and 2 bases from J; junction bases left unmatched: 9. CDR1 and CDR2 (germline): LNHNV, YYDKDF (reference sequence). The CDR3 extends over 17 amino acids. The CDR3 region is CATSRVWDRRPTDTQYF. Written as DNA, the CDR3 is TGTGCCACCAGCAGAGTGTGGGACAGACGCCCCACAGATACGCAGTATTTT.

The chain has TRBV12-3 or TRBV12-4 and TRBJ1-5, with TRBD1 as a possible D gene (5 bases). This CDR3 spans 12 amino acids. The V end was cut by 4 bases, the J end by 6 bases, with 7 bases between. CDR3 loop: CASSSGGQPQHF. The DNA of the CDR3 is TGTGCCAGCAGTTCGGGGGGTCAGCCCCAGCATTTT.

This clonotype was counted at least ten times. This chain connects TRBV11-2 to TRBJ1-6; 7 positions agree with TRBD1. Germline CDR1 and CDR2: SGHAT and FQNNGV. The CDR3 is made up of 15 amino acids. V lost 1 base to trimming and J lost 7 bases; unmatched junction nucleotides: 4. CDR3 sequence: CASSLGAGGNSPLHF. The CDR3 DNA is TGTGCCAGCAGCTTAGGGGCAGGGGGGAATTCACCCCTCCACTTT.

There are a few counts of this clonotype. The V call is TRBV6-1, the J call TRBJ2-7, with no clear D. Deletions cut 6 bases from V and 5 bases from J, with 11 bases between. CDR1 MNHNS and CDR2 SASEGT come from the germline V gene. The CDR3 is 12 amino acids. As DNA, the CDR3 is TGTGCCAGCAGACCAGTGGCCCACGAGCAGTACTTC. This sequence encodes CASRPVAHEQYF.

The V gene is TRBV7-9, the J gene TRBJ1-5; perhaps TRBD1 as D (5 bases). The CDR3 consists of 14 residues. CDR1 is SEHNR and CDR2 is FQNEAQ in the germline V gene (reference sequence). V lost 1 base and J 3 bases, leaving 7 bases between the germline ends. CDR3 nucleotides: TGTGCCAGCAGCTTAGTGGGGCCCAATCAGCCCCAGCATTTT. This gives the protein CASSLVGPNQPQHF.

The chain couples TRBV27 to TRBJ2-2; D is undetermined. V lost 3 bases and J lost 2, with 7 bases in between. Germline CDR1 is MNHEY and CDR2 is SMNVEV (reference sequence). This CDR3 comprises 14 residues. The CDR3 nucleotides are TGTGCCAGCAGTTTTGCCACAAACACCGGGGAGCTGTTTTTT. It codes for CASSFATNTGELFF.

This clonotype was observed many times. The chain recombines TRBV5-4 with TRBJ2-2; 9 bases agree with TRBD1. This CDR3 comprises 15 residues. V lost 3 bases and J lost 8; bases outside the gene matches: 8. Germline values: CDR1 SGHNT, CDR2 YYREEE (reference sequence). The DNA of the CDR3 is TGTGCCAGCAGCTCGCGGACAGGGGCACTGGGGGAGCTGTTTTTT. As protein: CASSSRTGALGELFF.

This clonotype was detected a few times. The chain recombines TRBV2 with TRBJ2-7; D not resolved. This CDR3 is 11 amino acids long. Trimming pared 9 bases from V and 2 bases from J, leaving 8 bases between. Germline CDR1 SNHLY, CDR2 FYNNEI. CDR3 bases: TGTGCCAGAGGGTTCGCCTACGAGCAGTACTTC. Translated: CARGFAYEQYF.

This clonotype has at least ten counts. This chain uses TRBV19 with TRBJ2-1; 8 bases are shared with TRBD1. The V gene's germline CDR1 is LNHDA and CDR2 SQIVND (reference sequence). Trimming cost V 3 bases and J 2 bases; bases outside gene matches: 12. CDR3 length: 18 amino acids. The CDR3 sequence is CASSINSGGYTTYNEQFF. The CDR3 DNA sequence: TGTGCCAGTAGTATTAATTCAGGGGGCTACACTACCTACAATGAGCAGTTCTTC.

The chain joins TRBV12-3 or TRBV12-4 to TRBJ2-3; D not certain. V shed 5 bases and J shed 8 bases, with 11 bases lying between them. The CDR3 is 12 residues long. CDR3 region: CASSLRRSTQYF. The CDR3, as DNA: TGTGCCAGCAGTCTCCGGAGAAGTACGCAGTATTTT.

The rearrangement links TRBV5-5 to TRBJ2-5; D is perhaps TRBD2 (6 bases). This CDR3 has 14 residues. V lost 6 bases and J lost 3, with 15 bases in between. Germline V gene sequence: CDR1 SGHKS, CDR2 YYEKEE (reference sequence). The CDR3 here is CASTGGLREETQYF. CDR3 DNA sequence: TGTGCCAGCACCGGAGGGCTAAGGGAAGAGACCCAGTACTTC.

This sequence joins TRBV5-1 and TRBJ2-5, with TRBD2 identical over 14 bases. Germline CDR1 is SGHRS and CDR2 is YFSETQ. The CDR3 has 18 residues. V shed 4 bases, J shed 0 bases, and the junction held 8 bases outside the gene matches. The CDR3 bases are TGCGCCAGCAGCCCCGGGACTAGCGGGAGAAAGTACCAAGAGACCCAGTACTTC. Translated: CASSPGTSGRKYQETQYF.

The chain couples TRBV6-5 to TRBJ1-2; D is ambiguous. V lost 0 bases to trimming and J lost 7 bases, with 6 bases between them. CDR3 length: 12 amino acids. Germline loops: CDR1 MNHEY, CDR2 SVGAGI. As DNA, the CDR3 is TGTGCCAGCAGTTACTCCTTGGGTGGCTACACCTTC. It translates to CASSYSLGGYTF.

The table lists this clonotype with a few counts. The chain uses TRBV4-1 and TRBJ1-5; perhaps TRBD1 as D (6 bases). V lost 3 bases and J 4 bases, leaving 16 bases between the germline ends. Germline CDR1 MGHRA, CDR2 YSYEKL. The CDR3 has 16 amino acids. The CDR3 loop is CASSHPQGAGNQPQHF. DNA for the CDR3: TGCGCCAGCAGCCACCCACAGGGTGCGGGAAATCAGCCCCAGCATTTT.

There are many counts of this clonotype. V usage is TRBV29-1 and J usage is TRBJ2-3; maybe TRBD1 (5 bases). Germline CDR1 is SQVTM and CDR2 is ANQGSEA. The CDR3 runs 14 residues. Trimming removed 4 bases from V and 0 bases from J, with 11 bases in between. DNA of the CDR3: TGCAGCGTTGCCCGACAGACTAGCACAGATACGCAGTATTTT. The encoded protein is CSVARQTSTDTQYF.

The chain is built from TRBV7-6 and TRBJ2-7; perhaps D is TRBD1 or TRBD2 (5 bases each). This CDR3 has 15 residues. The germline V gene encodes CDR1 SGHVS and CDR2 FNYEAQ. V was trimmed by 5 bases and J by 3 bases, leaving 17 bases between them. CDR3 region: CASSVHEGYGYEQYF. CDR3 in DNA: TGTGCCAGCAGCGTGCATGAGGGGTATGGCTACGAGCAGTACTTC.

This clonotype was recorded a few times. V usage is TRBV7-9 and J usage is TRBJ2-7, with unresolved D. The CDR3 covers 13 residues. The ends were cut back, 4 bases at V and 5 bases at J, with 12 bases in the middle. The germline V gene has CDR1 SEHNR and CDR2 FQNEAQ (reference sequence). As DNA, the CDR3 is TGTGCCAGCAGCTCCGGGCTCCGGGACGAGCAGTACTTC. Its protein product is CASSSGLRDEQYF.

This clonotype was counted a few times. The V call is TRBV2, the J call TRBJ2-7; 16 nucleotides agree with TRBD2. Trimming removed 0 bases from V and 3 bases from J; junction bases left unmatched: 5. Germline V lookup: CDR1 SNHLY, CDR2 FYNNEI. This CDR3 is built from 18 residues. CDR3 amino acids: CASSEAGLAGGPLYEQYF. In DNA, the CDR3 is TGTGCCAGCAGTGAAGCGGGACTAGCGGGGGGGCCCCTCTACGAGCAGTACTTC.

This clonotype has just a few counts. This chain links TRBV28 with TRBJ2-7; 8 nucleotides line up with TRBD1. Germline-derived CDR1 and CDR2 are MDHEN and SYDVKM. V lost 3 bases, J lost 0 bases, and 10 bases stayed unmatched. The CDR3 length is 17 residues. In nucleotides, the CDR3 is TGTGCCAGCAGTTTTATCTACAGGGGGAAGAGCTCCTACGAGCAGTACTTC. Translation gives CASSFIYRGKSSYEQYF.

V usage is TRBV11-2 and J usage is TRBJ2-5; D remains ambiguous. The CDR3 is 15 amino acids. Germline V gene lookup returns CDR1 SGHAT and CDR2 FQNNGV. Trimming stripped 5 bases from V and 2 bases from J, with 15 bases between. CDR3 in DNA: TGTGCCAGCAGCCGCCGGACGGTTGTTCAAGAGACCCAGTACTTC. Protein sequence: CASSRRTVVQETQYF.

The chain joins TRBV4-3 to TRBJ2-7; D might be TRBD2 (5 bases). The CDR3 extends over 15 amino acids. In germline, CDR1 is LGHNA, CDR2 YSLEER. Trimming cost V 4 bases and J 5 bases, with 18 bases left between them. The CDR3 DNA follows: TGCGCCAGCAGCCGCCTAGGGTCGGTGGAGGACGAGCAGTACTTC. Its protein is CASSRLGSVEDEQYF.

This clonotype was observed a few times. The chain's CDR3 is CASSVGTGSGQPQHF. The CDR3 region has the DNA TGTGCCAGCAGCGTCGGGACAGGGTCAGGTCAGCCCCAGCATTTT. This sequence joins TRBV9 and TRBJ1-5, with 9 bases fitting TRBD1. The germline V gene encodes CDR1 SGDLS and CDR2 YYNGEE. CDR3 size: 15 residues. Trimming took 2 bases from V and 6 from J; bases not matched to a gene: 6. Filled out from reference TRBV9 and TRBJ1-5, the complete variable domain reads DSGVTQTPKHLITATGQRVTLRCSPRSGDLSVYWYQQSLDQGLQFLIQYYNGEERAKGNILERFSAQQFPDLHSELNLSSLELGDSALYFCASSVGTGSGQPQHFGDGTRLSIL.

This clonotype turned up a few times. The rearrangement joins TRBV20-1 to TRBJ2-7; 10 nucleotides match TRBD2. The V gene's germline CDR1 is DFQATT and CDR2 SNEGSKA (reference sequence). There are 16 residues in the CDR3. With V trimmed by 4 bases and J by 2 bases, 11 bases remained unmatched. CDR3 sequence (DNA): TGCAGTGCTATGGGTCTGCTAGCGGGGGACACCTACGAGCAGTACTTC. This codes for CSAMGLLAGDTYEQYF.

The chain has TRBV4-1 and TRBJ1-1; possibly TRBD1 for D (5 bases). V lost 4 bases and J lost 5, with 17 bases in between. Germline assignment: CDR1 MGHRA and CDR2 YSYEKL. The CDR3 sequence is 15 residues long. CDR3 region: CASSPAAVGETEAFF. The CDR3 nucleotides read TGCGCCAGCAGCCCGGCGGCGGTGGGGGAGACTGAAGCTTTCTTT.

This clonotype showed up just a few times. V gene TRBV7-9 combines with J gene TRBJ2-3; D unclear. The length of the CDR3 is 16 residues. Germline V gene lookup returns CDR1 SEHNR and CDR2 FQNEAQ (reference sequence). With 5 bases removed from V and 5 bases from J, the gap between germline ends came to 20 bases. The CDR3 region has the DNA TGTGCCAGCAGCCTGCTTCCCCCCGGTGACGGAGATACGCAGTATTTT. Amino acid sequence: CASSLLPPGDGDTQYF.

This clonotype was picked up many times. This CDR3 is CASSSKLSDTYEQYF. In DNA, the CDR3 is TGTGCCAGCAGTTCTAAGCTTAGCGATACCTACGAGCAGTACTTC. The chain combines TRBV7-2 with TRBJ2-7; possible D gene TRBD2, 5 bases. This CDR3 is 15 amino acids long. Germline lookup yields CDR1 SGHTA and CDR2 FQGNSA. V lost 6 bases and J 2 bases, leaving 17 bases between the germline ends.